These 3 T cell receptor beta chains originate from one sample sequenced in a study of regulatory T cells in long-lasting Graves disease. Stated time point: persistent/refractory GD, antithyroid drugs over 5 years with positive TRAb. Making the TCR library involved RNA that had been extracted from PBMCs. Investigators prepared the TCR beta libraries by applying iRepertoire HTBI primers and Arm-PCR of CDR3 regions. TCRdb independently ran MiXCR on the multiplex PCR reads; one entry per CDR3 protein. Of about 310,000 distinct CDR3 sequences detected, around a fifth appear once; the ten largest clones hold 56%. This specimen was peripheral blood mononuclear cells (PBMCs), taken when the disease was refractory, from a patient treated with antithyroid drugs. These receptors all come from a female donor with Graves disease.

This sequence joins TRBV7-9 and TRBJ2-5, with 8 bases lining up with TRBD2. Per germline, CDR1 SEHNR and CDR2 FQNEAQ (reference sequence). J was trimmed by 3 bases and V by 5 bases; bases with no gene match: 11. The CDR3 is made up of 16 amino acids. For the CDR3, the DNA is TGTGCCAGCAGCCCGTTCGGGACTAGTAGGGAAGAGACCCAGTACTTC. Translating it yields CASSPFGTSREETQYF.

At least ten counts were recorded for this clonotype. The V call is TRBV28, the J call TRBJ2-4, with no clear D. The V gene's germline CDR1 is MDHEN and CDR2 SYDVKM. The CDR3 is 13 amino acids. The V end was cut by 8 bases, the J end by 0 bases, with 8 bases between. CDR3 region: CASQEIAKNIQYF. The CDR3 DNA reads TGTGCCAGCCAGGAAATAGCCAAAAACATTCAGTACTTC.

The chain carries TRBV6-4 and TRBJ2-2; D is uncertain. The CDR3 length is 13 residues. V lost 3 bases to trimming and J lost 6 bases, with 8 bases between them. Germline-derived CDR1 and CDR2 are MRHNA and SNTAGT. CDR3: CASSESRAGELFF. As DNA, the CDR3 is TGTGCCAGCAGTGAATCCCGCGCCGGGGAGCTGTTTTTT.